Following are 29 T cell receptor beta chains from one sample sequenced in a study of T cell clonality in common variable immunodeficiency. Produced via immunoSEQ multiplex PCR; TCRdb's table is partial and in-frame only. The counts give 50,000 to 70,000 clones, none of them seen only once; about 0.85% is held by the top ten. Sequencing input: peripheral blood mononuclear cells. The receptors derive from a person between 18 and 75 years old in good health.

This clone came up many times. The read terminates 3 residues before the CDR3 end, so the remaining end is supplied by the germline J gene. The genes are TRBV19 and TRBJ1-3; D call uncertain. Germline CDR1 reads LNHDA; CDR2 reads SQIVND (reference sequence). V was trimmed by 3 bases and J by 4 bases, leaving 7 bases between them. The CDR3 totals 13 residues. This CDR3 is CASSMAQGNTIYF. CDR3 bases read: TGTGCCAGTAGTATGGCCCAGGGAAACACC. The whole variable domain, filled in from reference TRBV19 and TRBJ1-3, reads DGGITQSPKYLFRKEGQNVTLSCEQNLNHDAMYWYRQDPGQGLRLIYYSQIVNDFQKGDIAEGYSVSREKKESFPLTVTSAQKNPTAFYLCASSMAQGNTIYFGEGSWLTVV.

This clone has at least ten counts. The read gets to within 3 residues of the CDR3 end, and the germline J gene fills in the rest. The genes are TRBV9 and TRBJ2-3, with a tentative D call TRBD2 (5 bases). Germline CDR1 SGDLS, CDR2 YYNGEE. Trimming removed 2 bases from V and 1 base from J, with 8 bases in between. The CDR3 is 14 residues long. Incomplete CDR3 DNA: TGTGCCAGCAGCGTTGAGCGGCGCACAGATACG. Translated, it gives CASSVERRTDT. The entire CDR3 protein reads CASSVERRTDTQYF.

This clone was seen at least ten times. The DNA ends 3 residues before the CDR3 does, and the rest of the CDR3 is filled in from the germline J gene. The genes are TRBV19 and TRBJ1-5; 7 bases line up with TRBD1. The CDR3 length is 15 residues. Germline V gene lookup returns CDR1 LNHDA and CDR2 SQIVND (reference sequence). Unmatched junction bases numbered 10, after V lost 6 bases and J lost 5 bases. This CDR3 reads CASSKTQGLYQPQHF. The covered CDR3 bases are TGTGCCAGTAGCAAAACACAGGGGTTGTATCAGCCC.

This clone was detected many times. The CDR3 end lies 3 residues beyond the end of the read and is filled in from the germline J gene. V usage is TRBV6-4 and J usage is TRBJ2-5; maybe TRBD1 (6 bases). Per the germline V gene, CDR1 is MRHNA and CDR2 is SNTAGT. The germline V and J ends were trimmed by 7 bases and 5 bases, with 11 bases remaining between them. CDR3 size: 12 residues. The CDR3 DNA, read in part, is TGTGCCAGCATGCGGCAGGGGGAGACC. Translation gives CASMRQGET. The whole CDR3 reads CASMRQGETQYF.

In its sample, this clone was seen many times. The CDR3 extends 3 residues past the end of the read, so its final part is completed from the germline J gene. This chain connects TRBV18 to TRBJ2-7, with unresolved D. Germline values: CDR1 KGHSH, CDR2 LQKENI. Trimming removed 6 bases from V and 1 base from J, with 16 bases in between. The CDR3 spans 15 residues. Partial CDR3 DNA: TGTGCCAGCTCGAACTCGGCGGCGGATTCCTACGAG. Its translation is CASSNSAADSYE. From start to end, the CDR3 is CASSNSAADSYEQYF.

This clone has at least ten counts. The read stops 3 residues short of the end of the CDR3; the missing end is completed from the germline J gene. The chain recombines TRBV7-9 with TRBJ2-2, with a tentative D call TRBD1 (6 bases). V was pared by 1 base and J by 2 bases, with 8 bases between. The germline V gene encodes CDR1 SEHNR and CDR2 FQNEAQ (reference sequence). The CDR3 covers 15 residues. The CDR3 protein is CASSLGTANTGELFF. CDR3 DNA (partial): TGTGCCAGCAGCTTAGGGACAGCTAACACCGGGGAG.

This clone has ten or more counts. The CDR3 extends 3 residues past the end of the read, so its final part is completed from the germline J gene. J is TRBJ1-2 and V is TRBV5-4; D perhaps matches TRBD1 (5 bases). The CDR3 spans 15 residues. Germline V lookup: CDR1 SGHNT, CDR2 YYREEE (reference sequence). V lost 0 bases and J 0 bases, leaving 9 bases between the germline ends. The covered CDR3 bases are TGTGCCAGCAGCTTGGATCAGGGAGCTAACTATGGC. As protein: CASSLDQGANYG. The full CDR3 sequence reads CASSLDQGANYGYTF.

Many counts were recorded for this clone. Incomplete CDR3 DNA: TGTGCCAGCAGCTTAGCGGACCAAGAGACC. This codes for CASSLADQET. The whole CDR3 is CASSLADQETQYF. This chain uses TRBV11-2 with TRBJ2-5; D call uncertain. From the germline J gene comes the end of the CDR3, since the read stops 3 residues before it. From germline, CDR1 is SGHAT and CDR2 FQNNGV. There are 13 residues in the CDR3. Trimming stripped 1 base from V and 0 bases from J, with 3 bases between.

This clone has ten or more counts. The CDR3 extends 3 residues past the end of the read, so its final part is completed from the germline J gene. The chain is built from TRBV5-1 and TRBJ2-3, with 11 positions matching TRBD2. Germline CDR1 SGHRS, CDR2 YFSETQ. V gave up 1 base and J gave up 3 bases; unmatched junction bases: 1. The CDR3 runs 15 residues. The part of the CDR3 DNA that was read is TGCGCCAGCAGCTTGAGGACTAGCGGGACAGATACG. Protein: CASSLRTSGTDT. The full-length CDR3 reads as CASSLRTSGTDTQYF.

This clone was recorded many times. Read sequence stops 3 residues before the CDR3 end, and the germline J gene provides the missing end. The chain combines TRBV20-1 with TRBJ2-6; D is unresolved. CDR1 and CDR2 from the germline V gene are DFQATT and SNEGSKA (reference sequence). The CDR3 contains 12 residues. The CDR3 DNA, read in part, is TGCAGCTGGCAGGCTGGGGCCAACGTC. Translating it yields CSWQAGANV. The entire CDR3 protein is CSWQAGANVLTF.

This clone was recorded a few times. The read finishes 3 residues shy of the CDR3 end, and the germline J gene is used to complete it. This chain connects TRBV19 to TRBJ1-5; D is unresolved. The CDR3 runs to 13 residues. V was pared by 5 bases and J by 2 bases, with 7 bases between. CDR1 is LNHDA, CDR2 SQIVND, per germline (reference sequence). This chain's CDR3 is CASSLIGNQPQHF. CDR3 DNA, as far as it was read: TGTGCCAGTAGTTTAATCGGCAATCAGCCC.

As to this clone: Read coverage stops 3 residues before the CDR3 terminus; the germline J gene supplies the remainder. This chain links TRBV19 with TRBJ1-1, with 7 bases aligning to TRBD1. CDR3 length: 16 residues. J was trimmed by 1 base and V by 5 bases; bases with no gene match: 10. Germline V CDR1 and CDR2: LNHDA, SQIVND (reference sequence). CDR3 DNA (partial): TGTGCCAGTAGTCTCCCGGGGACAGTCGGGAACACTGAA. This codes for CASSLPGTVGNTE. The complete CDR3 reads CASSLPGTVGNTEAFF.

This clone was observed at least ten times. The read comes to an end 3 residues before the CDR3 does, leaving the germline J gene to fill in the end. This chain uses TRBV5-1 with TRBJ1-1; D is unresolved. The V gene lost 2 bases and the J gene lost 0 bases, with 5 bases spanning the gap. The CDR3 runs to 13 residues. CDR1 is SGHRS and CDR2 is YFSETQ in the germline V gene. The CDR3 region is CASSLQMNTEAFF. The CDR3 DNA, read in part, is TGCGCCAGCAGCTTACAGATGAACACTGAA. Based on the CDR3 plus reference TRBV5-1 and TRBJ1-1, the full variable domain is KAGVTQTPRYLIKTRGQQVTLSCSPISGHRSVSWYQQTPGQGLQFLFEYFSETQRNKGNFPGRFSGRQFSNSRSEMNVSTLELGDSALYLCASSLQMNTEAFFGQGTRLTVV.

This clone occurred many times. The read gets to within 3 residues of the CDR3 end, and the germline J gene fills in the rest. V usage is TRBV2 and J usage is TRBJ2-2; D is undetermined. The germline V gene has CDR1 SNHLY and CDR2 FYNNEI. The V end lost 6 bases, the J end lost 0 bases, and 8 bases lay between the germline ends. The CDR3 is made up of 14 amino acids. CDR3 sequence: CASRLYANTGELFF. CDR3 bases read: TGTGCCAGCAGGCTCTACGCGAACACCGGGGAG.

In its sample, this clone was seen many times. The read ends 3 residues shy of where the CDR3 ends; the end is completed using the germline J gene. The chain uses TRBV7-6 and TRBJ2-5, with D perhaps assigned TRBD1 or TRBD2 (5 bases each). The V gene lost 3 bases and the J gene lost 5 bases, with 16 bases spanning the gap. Germline V CDR1 and CDR2: SGHVS, FNYEAQ. The CDR3 loop spans 15 amino acids. The sequenced part of the CDR3 DNA is TGTGCCAGCAGCTTCCGGCAGGGAGTCTTCGAGACC. It translates to CASSFRQGVFET. In full, the CDR3 is CASSFRQGVFETQYF.

This clone came up many times. Sequencing ends 3 residues short of the CDR3 end; the germline J gene provides the rest. The chain employs TRBV4-2 and TRBJ2-3; 13 bases fit TRBD2. V trimming: 3 bases; J trimming: 8 bases; junction bases outside the gene matches: 2. Germline CDR1 and CDR2: LGHNA and YNFKEQ. This CDR3 is built from 14 residues. The CDR3 protein is CASSQWTSGSTQYF. The sequenced CDR3 bases are TGTGCCAGCAGCCAGTGGACTAGCGGGAGTACG.

This clone was counted at least ten times. Coverage ceases 3 residues before the CDR3 finishes, and the germline J gene fills in the end. The chain links TRBV5-4 to TRBJ2-7; a weak D match, TRBD1 (6 bases). There are 13 residues in the CDR3. Germline values: CDR1 SGHNT, CDR2 YYREEE (reference sequence). V was trimmed by 3 bases and J by 4 bases, leaving 11 bases between them. Incomplete CDR3 DNA: TGTGCCAGCAGCTCGAAACAGGGATACGAG. Encoded protein: CASSSKQGYE. The full-length CDR3 reads as CASSSKQGYEQYF. Full variable domain (outside the CDR3, taken from reference TRBV5-4 and TRBJ2-7): ETGVTQSPTHLIKTRGQQVTLRCSSQSGHNTVSWYQQALGQGPQFIFQYYREEENGRGNFPPRFSGLQFPNYSSELNVNALELDDSALYLCASSSKQGYEQYFGPGTRLTVT.

This clone was detected ten times or more. Read sequence stops 3 residues before the CDR3 end, and the germline J gene provides the missing end. The chain recombines TRBV13 with TRBJ1-3; D may be TRBD1 (6 bases). In germline, CDR1 is PRHDT, CDR2 FYEKMQ (reference sequence). The V gene lost 2 bases and the J gene lost 4 bases, with 15 bases spanning the gap. This CDR3 is 16 amino acids long. The part of the CDR3 DNA that was read is TGTGCCAGCAGCTTATCTATGACAGGTTCGGGAAACACC. Its protein is CASSLSMTGSGNT. Given in full, the CDR3 is CASSLSMTGSGNTIYF.

This clone was observed a handful of times. The read terminates 3 residues ahead of where the CDR3 ends, so the germline J gene completes it. This chain joins TRBV7-2 and TRBJ2-3, with a weak D call TRBD1 (6 bases). The CDR3 runs 13 residues. Germline V CDR1 and CDR2: SGHTA, FQGNSA. The CDR3 bases that were read are TGTGCCAGCAGTTTACAGGGTGCCCAGCCG. Translation: CASSLQGAQP. The whole CDR3 sequence reads CASSLQGAQPQYF.

This clone has at least ten counts. Read coverage stops 3 residues before the CDR3 terminus; the germline J gene supplies the remainder. This chain links TRBV6-2 or TRBV6-3 with TRBJ2-3; 10 bases agree with TRBD2. Germline V gene sequence: CDR1 MNHEY, CDR2 SVGEGT. The CDR3 covers 15 residues. V lost 8 bases and J lost 1; bases outside the gene matches: 6. Partial CDR3 DNA: TGTGCCAGCTCAGCAGGGACTAGCGGCACAGATACG. This sequence encodes CASSAGTSGTDT. The entire CDR3 protein is CASSAGTSGTDTQYF.

In its sample, this clone was seen a few times. The read ends 3 residues shy of where the CDR3 ends; the end is completed using the germline J gene. V is TRBV11-2 and J is TRBJ1-5; 7 bases are shared with TRBD1. Germline V gene data show CDR1 as SGHAT and CDR2 as FQNNGV. The CDR3 covers 13 residues. The CDR3 loop is CASSLGQGGPQHF. The DNA read from the CDR3 is TGTGCCAGCAGCTTAGGACAGGGTGGACCC.

This clone was seen many times. The observed sequence ends 3 residues before the CDR3 terminus, with the missing tail filled in from the germline J gene. This sequence joins TRBV7-2 and TRBJ2-3; D gene unclear. V was trimmed by 1 base and J by 1 base, leaving 3 bases between them. Germline V lookup: CDR1 SGHTA, CDR2 FQGNSA. The CDR3 has 13 residues. The CDR3 DNA, read in part, is TGTGCCAGCAGCTTAGGCGGCACAGATACG. Amino acids: CASSLGGTDT. The CDR3, in full, reads CASSLGGTDTQYF. The variable domain in full, completed from reference TRBV7-2 and TRBJ2-3, reads GAGVSQSPSNKVTEKGKDVELRCDPISGHTALYWYRQSLGQGLEFLIYFQGNSAPDKSGLPSDRFSAERTGGSVSTLTIQRTQQEDSAVYLCASSLGGTDTQYFGPGTRLTVL.

This clone showed up many times. The read terminates 3 residues ahead of where the CDR3 ends, so the germline J gene completes it. The J gene is TRBJ1-4, the V gene TRBV5-1, with TRBD1 matching over 8 bases. J lost 0 bases, V lost 4 bases, and 2 bases had no gene match. The CDR3 is 15 residues long. The germline CDR1 and CDR2 sequences are SGHRS and YFSETQ. The CDR3 protein is CASSVTGATNEKLFF. The sequenced CDR3 bases are TGCGCCAGCAGCGTGACAGGGGCAACTAATGAAAAA.

This clone has at least ten counts. Coverage ceases 3 residues before the CDR3 finishes, and the germline J gene fills in the end. The rearrangement joins TRBV6-2 or TRBV6-3 to TRBJ2-2; 10 bases are shared with TRBD2. J was trimmed by 5 bases and V by 6 bases; bases with no gene match: 6. Germline V gene lookup returns CDR1 MNHEY and CDR2 SVGEGT. This CDR3 comprises 15 residues. CDR3 loop: CASRSGGVGTGELFF. The sequenced CDR3 bases are TGTGCCAGCAGGAGCGGGGGGGTCGGGACCGGGGAG.

This clone was picked up many times. The read gets to within 3 residues of the CDR3 end, and the germline J gene fills in the rest. J is TRBJ2-7 and V is TRBV19; 9 bases align to TRBD2. V lost 5 bases to trimming and J lost 2 bases; unmatched junction nucleotides: 7. CDR1 LNHDA and CDR2 SQIVND come from the germline V gene (reference sequence). This CDR3 is built from 15 residues. CDR3 DNA, as far as it was read: TGTGCCAGTAGTGATCCTGCGGGAGGGACCTACGAG. Translating it yields CASSDPAGGTYE. The entire CDR3 is CASSDPAGGTYEQYF. Complete variable domain (other parts from reference TRBV19 and TRBJ2-7): DGGITQSPKYLFRKEGQNVTLSCEQNLNHDAMYWYRQDPGQGLRLIYYSQIVNDFQKGDIAEGYSVSREKKESFPLTVTSAQKNPTAFYLCASSDPAGGTYEQYFGPGTRLTVT.

This clone was seen repeatedly, ten times or more. The read ends 3 residues shy of where the CDR3 ends; the end is completed using the germline J gene. The rearrangement links TRBV2 to TRBJ1-4, with 9 bases that match TRBD1. The CDR3 contains 15 residues. The V gene's germline CDR1 is SNHLY and CDR2 FYNNEI. V was pared by 6 bases and J by 7 bases, with 9 bases of the junction left unmatched. CDR3 sequence: CASRYSGTGREKLFF. The part of the CDR3 DNA that was read is TGTGCCAGCAGGTACTCCGGGACAGGGCGTGAAAAA.

Comment on this clone: Sequencing ends 3 residues short of the CDR3 end; the germline J gene provides the rest. The chain is built from TRBV19 and TRBJ1-4; the D gene is possibly TRBD1 (5 bases). Germline V CDR1 and CDR2: LNHDA, SQIVND (reference sequence). The CDR3 contains 16 residues. The CDR3 here is CASCSGRPSGANVLFF. The CDR3 bases that were read are TGTGCCAGTTGTTCCGGACGGCCCTCTGGGGCCAACGTA.

This clone was detected many times. The read terminates 3 residues before the CDR3 end, so the remaining end is supplied by the germline J gene. This rearrangement joins TRBV6-1 to TRBJ2-7; perhaps TRBD1 as D (6 bases). The CDR3 extends over 16 amino acids. Germline V gene data show CDR1 as MNHNS and CDR2 as SASEGT. Trimming cost V 2 bases and J 3 bases, with 17 bases left between them. This CDR3 reads CASSENWWGQSYEQYF. The sequenced CDR3 bases are TGTGCCAGCAGTGAAAACTGGTGGGGACAAAGCTACGAG.

About this clone itself: With the read ending 3 residues before the CDR3 end, the germline J gene is used to fill in that end. The rearrangement uses TRBV19 and TRBJ2-2; TRBD1 matches 8 bases. Germline CDR1 and CDR2: LNHDA and SQIVND (reference sequence). This CDR3 spans 16 amino acids. The CDR3 bases that were read are TGTGCCAGTAGTATAGTCCAGACAGGGGCAAATTCACCG. It is translated as CASSIVQTGANSP. The CDR3 in full is CASSIVQTGANSPLFF.